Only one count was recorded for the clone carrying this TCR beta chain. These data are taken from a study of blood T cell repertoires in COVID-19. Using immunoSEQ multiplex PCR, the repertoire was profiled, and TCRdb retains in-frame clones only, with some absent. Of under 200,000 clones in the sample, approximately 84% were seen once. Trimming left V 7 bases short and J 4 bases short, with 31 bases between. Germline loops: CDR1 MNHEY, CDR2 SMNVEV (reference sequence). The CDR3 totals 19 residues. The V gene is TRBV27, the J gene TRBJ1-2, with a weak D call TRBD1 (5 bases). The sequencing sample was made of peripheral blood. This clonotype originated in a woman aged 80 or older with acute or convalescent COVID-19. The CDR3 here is CASKLLGDGLGGRTYGYTF. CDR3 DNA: TGTGCCAGCAAATTACTAGGGGATGGGCTCGGGGGACGGACCTATGGCTACACCTTC.